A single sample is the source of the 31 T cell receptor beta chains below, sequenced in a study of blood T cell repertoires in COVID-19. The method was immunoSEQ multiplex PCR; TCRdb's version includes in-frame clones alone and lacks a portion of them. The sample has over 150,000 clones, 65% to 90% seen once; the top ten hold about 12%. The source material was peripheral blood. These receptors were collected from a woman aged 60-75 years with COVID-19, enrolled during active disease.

The CDR3 nucleotides are TGCGCCAGCAGCTTGGAAGGGGTGAATTCACCCCTCCACTTT. This translates into CASSLEGVNSPLHF. The rearrangement joins TRBV5-1 to TRBJ1-6; weak D call: TRBD1 (5 bases). V gave up 0 bases and J gave up 7 bases, with 8 bases separating them. Germline loops: CDR1 SGHRS, CDR2 YFSETQ. This CDR3 has 14 residues.

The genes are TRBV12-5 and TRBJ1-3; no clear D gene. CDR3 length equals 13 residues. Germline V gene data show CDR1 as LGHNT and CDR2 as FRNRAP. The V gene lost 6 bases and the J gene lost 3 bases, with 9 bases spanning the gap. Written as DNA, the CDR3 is TGTGCTAGTGGCCTGACTTATGGAAACACCATATATTTT. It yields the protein CASGLTYGNTIYF.

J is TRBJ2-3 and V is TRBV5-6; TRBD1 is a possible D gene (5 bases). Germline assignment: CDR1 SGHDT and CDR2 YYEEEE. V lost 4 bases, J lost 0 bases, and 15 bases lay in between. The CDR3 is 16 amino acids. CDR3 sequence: CASSIRVTPSTDTQYF. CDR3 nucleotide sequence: TGTGCCAGCAGCATCAGGGTTACCCCTAGCACAGATACGCAGTATTTT.

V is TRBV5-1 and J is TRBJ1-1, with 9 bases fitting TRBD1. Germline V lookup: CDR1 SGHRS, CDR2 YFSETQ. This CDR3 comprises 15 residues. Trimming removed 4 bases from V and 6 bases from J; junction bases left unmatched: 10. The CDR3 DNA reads TGCGCCAGCAGCCCAAGGACAGGGGTGTTCTCTGAAGCTTTCTTT. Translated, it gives CASSPRTGVFSEAFF.

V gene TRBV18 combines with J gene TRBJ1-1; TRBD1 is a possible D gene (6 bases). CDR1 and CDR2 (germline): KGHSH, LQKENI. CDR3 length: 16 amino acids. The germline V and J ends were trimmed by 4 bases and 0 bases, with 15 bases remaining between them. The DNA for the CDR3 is TGTGCCAGCTCACGGCGACAGGATCTTTTGAACACTGAAGCTTTCTTT. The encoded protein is CASSRRQDLLNTEAFF. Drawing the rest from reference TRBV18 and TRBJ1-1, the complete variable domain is NAGVMQNPRHLVRRRGQEARLRCSPMKGHSHVYWYRQLPEEGLKFMVYLQKENIIDESGMPKERFSAEFPKEGPSILRIQQVVRGDSAAYFCASSRRQDLLNTEAFFGQGTRLTVV.

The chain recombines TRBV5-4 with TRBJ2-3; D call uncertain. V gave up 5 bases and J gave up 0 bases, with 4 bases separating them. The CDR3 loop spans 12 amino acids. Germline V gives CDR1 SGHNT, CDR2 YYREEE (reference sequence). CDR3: CASRTSTDTQYF. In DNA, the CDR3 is TGTGCCAGCAGGACTAGCACAGATACGCAGTATTTT. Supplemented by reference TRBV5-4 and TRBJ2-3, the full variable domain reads ETGVTQSPTHLIKTRGQQVTLRCSSQSGHNTVSWYQQALGQGPQFIFQYYREEENGRGNFPPRFSGLQFPNYSSELNVNALELDDSALYLCASRTSTDTQYFGPGTRLTVL.

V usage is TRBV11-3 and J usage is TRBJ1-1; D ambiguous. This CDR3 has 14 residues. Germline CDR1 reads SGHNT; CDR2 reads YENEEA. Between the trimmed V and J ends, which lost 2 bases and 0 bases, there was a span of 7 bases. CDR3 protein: CASSLNRMNTEAFF. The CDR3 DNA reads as TGTGCCAGCAGCTTAAACAGAATGAACACTGAAGCTTTCTTT.

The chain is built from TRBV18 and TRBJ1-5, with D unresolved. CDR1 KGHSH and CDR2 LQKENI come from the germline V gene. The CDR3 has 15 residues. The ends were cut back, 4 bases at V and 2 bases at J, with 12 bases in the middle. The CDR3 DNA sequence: TGTGCCAGCTCACTCAGCCGGGGTGGCAATCAGCCCCAGCATTTT. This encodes CASSLSRGGNQPQHF. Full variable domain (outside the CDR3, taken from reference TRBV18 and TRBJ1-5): NAGVMQNPRHLVRRRGQEARLRCSPMKGHSHVYWYRQLPEEGLKFMVYLQKENIIDESGMPKERFSAEFPKEGPSILRIQQVVRGDSAAYFCASSLSRGGNQPQHFGDGTRLSIL.

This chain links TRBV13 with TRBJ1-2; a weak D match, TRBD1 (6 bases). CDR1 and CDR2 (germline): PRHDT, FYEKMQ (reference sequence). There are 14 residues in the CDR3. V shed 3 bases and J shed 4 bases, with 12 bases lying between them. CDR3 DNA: TGTGCCAGCAGCTTCTTCACAGGGACCTATGGCTACACCTTC. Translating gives CASSFFTGTYGYTF.

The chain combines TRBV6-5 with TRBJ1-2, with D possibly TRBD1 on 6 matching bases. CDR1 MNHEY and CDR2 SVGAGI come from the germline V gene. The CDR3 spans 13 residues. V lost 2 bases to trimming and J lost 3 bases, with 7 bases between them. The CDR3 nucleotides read TGTGCCAGCAGTTACAGGACAGACTATGGCTACACCTTC. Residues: CASSYRTDYGYTF.

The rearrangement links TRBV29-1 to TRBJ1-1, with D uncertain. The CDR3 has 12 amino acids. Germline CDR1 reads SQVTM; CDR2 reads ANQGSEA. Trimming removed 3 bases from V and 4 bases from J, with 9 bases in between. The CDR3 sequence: CSVDRPGTEAFF. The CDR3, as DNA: TGCAGCGTTGACCGGCCGGGCACTGAAGCTTTCTTT.

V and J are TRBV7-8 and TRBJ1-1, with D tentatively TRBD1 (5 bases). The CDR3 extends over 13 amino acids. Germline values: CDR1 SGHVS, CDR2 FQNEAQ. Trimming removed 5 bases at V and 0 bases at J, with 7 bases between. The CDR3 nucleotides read TGTGCCAGCAGCGACAGCATGAACACTGAAGCTTTCTTT. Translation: CASSDSMNTEAFF.

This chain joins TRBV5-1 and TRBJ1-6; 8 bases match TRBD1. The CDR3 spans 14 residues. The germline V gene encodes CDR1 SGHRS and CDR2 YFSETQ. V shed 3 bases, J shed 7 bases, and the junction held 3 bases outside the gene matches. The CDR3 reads CASSYGTGNSPLHF. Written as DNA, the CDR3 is TGCGCCAGCAGCTACGGGACAGGAAATTCACCCCTCCACTTT.

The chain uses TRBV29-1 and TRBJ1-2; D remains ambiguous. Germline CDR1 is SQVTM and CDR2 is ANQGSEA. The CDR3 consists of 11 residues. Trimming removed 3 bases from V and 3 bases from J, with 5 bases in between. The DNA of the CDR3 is TGCAGCGTTGAGACTTACTATGGCTACACCTTC. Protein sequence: CSVETYYGYTF. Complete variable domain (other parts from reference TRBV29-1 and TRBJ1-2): SAVISQKPSRDICQRGTSLTIQCQVDSQVTMMFWYRQQPGQSLTLIATANQGSEATYESGFVIDKFPISRPNLTFSTLTVSNMSPEDSSIYLCSVETYYGYTFGSGTRLTVV.

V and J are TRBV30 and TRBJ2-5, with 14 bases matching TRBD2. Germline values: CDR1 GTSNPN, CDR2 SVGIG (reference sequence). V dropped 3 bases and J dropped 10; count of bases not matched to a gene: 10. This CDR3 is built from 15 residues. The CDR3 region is CAWRSGLAGGGGQYF. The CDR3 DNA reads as TGTGCCTGGAGAAGTGGACTAGCGGGGGGTGGAGGCCAGTACTTC.

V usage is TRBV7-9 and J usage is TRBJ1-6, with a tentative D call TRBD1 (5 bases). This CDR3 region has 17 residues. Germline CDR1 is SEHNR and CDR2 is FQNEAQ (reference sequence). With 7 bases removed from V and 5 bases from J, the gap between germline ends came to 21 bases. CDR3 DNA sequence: TGTGCCAGCACCTTCGGGCAGGGTATGAAGGATAATTCACCCCTCCACTTT. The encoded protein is CASTFGQGMKDNSPLHF.

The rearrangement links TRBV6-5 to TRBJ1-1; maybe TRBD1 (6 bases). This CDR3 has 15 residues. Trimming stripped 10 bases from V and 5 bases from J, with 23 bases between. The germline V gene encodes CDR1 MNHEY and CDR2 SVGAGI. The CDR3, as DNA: TGTGCCACCAACTCCTTCAACAGGGTGGATACTGAAGCTTTCTTT. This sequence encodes CATNSFNRVDTEAFF.

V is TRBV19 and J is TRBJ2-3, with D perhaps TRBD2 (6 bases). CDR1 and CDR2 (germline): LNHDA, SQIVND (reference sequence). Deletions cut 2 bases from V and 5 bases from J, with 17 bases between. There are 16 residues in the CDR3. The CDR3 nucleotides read TGTGCCAGTAGTATACGAGTCGGGAGAGGCGTAGATACGCAGTATTTT. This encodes CASSIRVGRGVDTQYF.

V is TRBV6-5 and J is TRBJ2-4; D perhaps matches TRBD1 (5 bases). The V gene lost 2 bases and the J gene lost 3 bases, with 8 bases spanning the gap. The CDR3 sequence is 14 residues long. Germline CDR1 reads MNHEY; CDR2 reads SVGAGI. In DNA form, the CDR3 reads TGTGCCAGCAGTTACGGACACAGCAAAAACATTCAGTACTTC. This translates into CASSYGHSKNIQYF.

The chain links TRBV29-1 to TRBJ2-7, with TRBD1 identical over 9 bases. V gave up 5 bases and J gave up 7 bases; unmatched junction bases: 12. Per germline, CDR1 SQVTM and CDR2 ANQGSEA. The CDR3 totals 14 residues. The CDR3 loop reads CSVNRDRVLGEQYF. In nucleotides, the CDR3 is TGCAGCGTTAACCGGGACAGGGTGCTTGGGGAGCAGTACTTC.

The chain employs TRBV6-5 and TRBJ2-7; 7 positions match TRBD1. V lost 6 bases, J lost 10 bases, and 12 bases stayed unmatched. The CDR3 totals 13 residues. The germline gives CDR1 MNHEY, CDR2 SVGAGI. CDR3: CASRTTGQAKQYF. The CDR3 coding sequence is TGTGCCAGCAGGACCACTGGACAGGCGAAACAGTACTTC.

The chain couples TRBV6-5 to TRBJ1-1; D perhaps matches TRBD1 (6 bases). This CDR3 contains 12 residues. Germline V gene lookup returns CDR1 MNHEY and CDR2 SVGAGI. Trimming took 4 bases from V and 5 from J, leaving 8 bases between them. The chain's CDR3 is CASSSGQTEAFF. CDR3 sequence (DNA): TGTGCCAGCAGTTCCGGACAGACTGAAGCTTTCTTT.

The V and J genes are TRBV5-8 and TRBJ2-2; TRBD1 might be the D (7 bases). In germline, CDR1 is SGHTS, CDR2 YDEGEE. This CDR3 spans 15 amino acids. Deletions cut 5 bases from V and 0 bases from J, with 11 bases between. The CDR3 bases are TGTGCCAGCAGGGAGGGACAGACGAACACCGGGGAGCTGTTTTTT. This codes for CASREGQTNTGELFF.

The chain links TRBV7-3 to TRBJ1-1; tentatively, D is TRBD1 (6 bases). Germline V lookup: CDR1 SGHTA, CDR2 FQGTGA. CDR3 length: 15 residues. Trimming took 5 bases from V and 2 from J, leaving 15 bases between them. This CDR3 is CASSPGGARNTEAFF. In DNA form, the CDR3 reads TGTGCCAGCAGCCCCGGGGGGGCCCGAAACACTGAAGCTTTCTTT.

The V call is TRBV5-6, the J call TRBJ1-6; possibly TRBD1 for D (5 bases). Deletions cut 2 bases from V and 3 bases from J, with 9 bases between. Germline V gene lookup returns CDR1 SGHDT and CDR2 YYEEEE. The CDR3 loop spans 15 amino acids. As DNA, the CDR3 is TGTGCCAGCAGCTTACCAGGGAACTATAATTCACCCCTCCACTTT. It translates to CASSLPGNYNSPLHF.

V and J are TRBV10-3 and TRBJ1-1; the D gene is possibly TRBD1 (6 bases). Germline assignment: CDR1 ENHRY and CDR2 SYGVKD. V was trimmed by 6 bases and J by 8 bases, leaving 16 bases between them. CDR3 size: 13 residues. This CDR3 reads CAIRNPSGTEAFF. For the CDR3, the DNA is TGTGCCATCAGAAATCCATCCGGGACAGAAGCTTTCTTT.

The CDR3 nucleotides are TGTGCCAGCAGCCTCGGACTGAGCAATCAGCCCCAGCATTTT. It yields the protein CASSLGLSNQPQHF. This chain connects TRBV9 to TRBJ1-5; the D is unclear. With 4 bases removed from V and 1 base from J, the gap between germline ends came to 9 bases. The CDR3 has 14 amino acids. Germline CDR1 SGDLS, CDR2 YYNGEE.

CDR3 DNA: TGTGCCAGCAGCTCCGAGGGACATCAAGCTTTCTTT. Translating gives CASSSEGHQAFF. The chain uses TRBV11-2 and TRBJ1-1, with D possibly TRBD1 on 6 matching bases. The CDR3 is 12 amino acids. V dropped 4 bases and J dropped 9 bases, with 12 bases sitting between them. Germline-derived CDR1 and CDR2 are SGHAT and FQNNGV.

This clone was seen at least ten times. The chain's CDR3 is CASSLGQGGTGELFF. The CDR3 coding sequence is TGTGCCAGCAGCTTAGGACAGGGAGGCACCGGGGAGCTGTTTTTT. The chain employs TRBV7-6 and TRBJ2-2; possibly TRBD1 for D (7 bases). The CDR3 sequence is 15 residues long. Germline values: CDR1 SGHVS, CDR2 FNYEAQ. V lost 1 base and J 4 bases, leaving 10 bases between the germline ends.

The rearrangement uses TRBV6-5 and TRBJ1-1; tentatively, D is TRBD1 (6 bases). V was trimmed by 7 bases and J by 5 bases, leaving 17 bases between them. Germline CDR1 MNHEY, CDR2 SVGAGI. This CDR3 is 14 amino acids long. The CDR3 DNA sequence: TGTGCCAGCACCTCACAGGGTCGACTAACTGAAGCTTTCTTT. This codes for CASTSQGRLTEAFF.

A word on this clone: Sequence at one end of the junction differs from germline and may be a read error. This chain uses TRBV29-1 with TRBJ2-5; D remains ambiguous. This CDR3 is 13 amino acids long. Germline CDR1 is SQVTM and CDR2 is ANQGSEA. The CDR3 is CSVEGLLVETQYF. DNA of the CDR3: TGCAGCGTGGAAGGATTACTCGTAGAGACCCAGTACTTC.